The entry below gives a single TCR beta chain sequence along with its context. The same CDR3 can be traced to other DNA sequences in this sample. Using immunoSEQ multiplex PCR, the repertoire was profiled, and TCRdb retains in-frame clones only, with some absent. The top ten hold roughly 0.13% of the sample, which has roughly 2.5 million clones, just over 90% seen once. This specimen belongs to a study of shared clonotypes between healthy human individuals. Germline V CDR1 and CDR2: SGHRS, YFSETQ. V shed 4 bases, J shed 4 bases, and the junction held 5 bases outside the gene matches. The CDR3 totals 14 residues.

The sequencing sample was made of naive CD4+ T cells sorted from blood. Subset specified: CD45RA+ positively selected. The source is a man between 18 and 35 years old in good health. The chain combines TRBV5-1 with TRBJ2-1, with 7 bases that match TRBD1. The CDR3 region has the DNA TGCGCCAGCAGCCCGACAGGGAGTTACAATGAGCAGTTCTTC. Translating gives CASSPTGSYNEQFF.